This T cell receptor (beta chain) was documented in a study of tumor-infiltrating lymphocytes in primary liver carcinoma. From germline, CDR1 is MGHRA and CDR2 YSYEKL. The CDR3 is made up of 14 amino acids. Notes on this clonotype: Its antigen remains unknown. Sequence at one end of the junction differs from germline and may be a read error.

Germline DNA was also extracted, and blood RNA was taken from unsorted whole blood. With 500 to 650 ng total RNA as template and a constant-region primer, TCR beta cDNA was made. Three nested multiplex PCR rounds, a slightly modified ARM-PCR method, built the TCR beta libraries. The first two PCR rounds, around 10 cycles each, used TRBV1-TRBV30 forward primers and a C-beta reverse primer. TCRdb itself ran the multiplex PCR reads through MiXCR, one entry per CDR3 protein. The table records hundreds of thousands of distinct CDR3 sequences, 55% to 65% of them present only once. Overall study results and limits: Lower overlap was observed for tumor-adjacent and tumor-blood pairs relative to tumor region pairs.

This receptor was obtained from a man in his forties or fifties with primary liver carcinoma and hepatitis B virus infection. This chain connects TRBV4-1 to TRBJ1-1; no clear D. The specimen sequenced was peripheral blood. In DNA form, the CDR3 reads TGCGCCAGCAGCCTGGGCTATGCAAACACTGAAGCTTTCTTC. This codes for CASSLGYANTEAFF.